This T cell receptor beta chain derives from a study of identical twins. TCRdb re-called the 5' RACE reads with MiXCR, one entry per CDR3 protein. The profile shows under 350,000 distinct CDR3 sequences, roughly 9% of them singletons. Overall study results and limits: Twins' excess sharing was less marked for out-of-frame beta sequences.

Germline V gene lookup returns CDR1 LGHNA and CDR2 YSLEER. CDR3 length: 13 amino acids. Trimming removed 1 base from V and 5 bases from J, with 7 bases in between. This clonotype was detected many times. Its antigen remains unidentified. This sample was also put to use in a study of yellow fever vaccine responses in identical twins.

This clonotype originated in a young woman in good health. The V call is TRBV4-3, the J call TRBJ2-3; D is unresolved. The sequenced sample consisted of CD8+ T cells sorted from blood. The CDR3 is CASSQGVEDTQYF. CDR3 bases: TGCGCCAGCAGCCAAGGGGTGGAAGATACGCAGTATTTT.